The following is a T cell receptor (beta chain) sequence with its context. These data belong to a study of blood T cell repertoires in COVID-19. Repertoires were generated with immunoSEQ multiplex PCR, while TCRdb's copy carries only in-frame clones and drops some. This table has 140,000 to 150,000 clones, 84% appearing once. This CDR3 region has 17 residues. CDR1 and CDR2 (germline): LNHDA, SQIVND (reference sequence). Trimming cost V 7 bases and J 1 base, with 20 bases left between them. The chain is built from TRBV19 and TRBJ1-5; tentative D call: TRBD1 (5 bases). The receptor was isolated from a man aged 60 to 69 with active or convalescent COVID-19. The material sequenced was peripheral blood. The DNA of the CDR3 is TGTGCCAGTACTCTACGACAGTTGGCTCCGAGCAATCAGCCCCAGCATTTT. Its protein product is CASTLRQLAPSNQPQHF.